These 12 T cell receptor beta chains were all obtained from the same sample, sequenced in a study of human T cells and chemical hapten exposure. The sample's time point: pre-sensitization, week 0. The treatment here: therapeutic diphenylcyclopropenone sensitization with weekly scalp DPC. A single record per CDR3 protein comes from TCRdb applying MiXCR to the RACE reads. This table has 200,000 to 300,000 distinct CDR3 sequences, 7.5% to 10% appearing once. The starting material was whole blood, obtained in connection with sensitization to the hapten diphenylcyclopropenone (DPC). These receptors all stem from a woman aged 40 to 50 with alopecia areata. Some clones in this sample may be carry-over from other donors' samples.

The chain is built from TRBV29-1 and TRBJ1-1; the D gene is possibly TRBD1 (5 bases). Germline V gives CDR1 SQVTM, CDR2 ANQGSEA. There are 14 residues in the CDR3. V was shortened by 4 bases and J by 1 base, with 13 bases between the two germline ends. The CDR3 region has the DNA TGCAGCGTTGCAAGGGGTTTAACGAACACTGAAGCTTTCTTT. Its protein product is CSVARGLTNTEAFF.

In this sample, this clonotype turned up many times. The V gene is TRBV5-6, the J gene TRBJ2-1; D uncertain. The V gene's germline CDR1 is SGHDT and CDR2 YYEEEE. V lost 2 bases and J 1 base, leaving 10 bases between the germline ends. The CDR3 length is 15 residues. CDR3 coding DNA: TGTGCCAGCAGCTTCGTCTATTCATCCTACAATGAGCAGTTCTTC. It is translated as CASSFVYSSYNEQFF.

This clonotype appeared many times. The chain carries TRBV12-3 or TRBV12-4 and TRBJ1-2, with TRBD1 matching over 10 bases. The CDR3 has 14 residues. Trimming cost V 5 bases and J 2 bases; bases outside gene matches: 2. The chain's CDR3 is CASSRGQGNYGYTF. CDR3 nucleotides: TGTGCCAGCAGTCGGGGACAGGGGAACTATGGCTACACCTTC.

This clonotype has a count of ten or more. The chain uses TRBV29-1 and TRBJ1-2; weak D call: TRBD1 (5 bases). Germline V gene sequence: CDR1 SQVTM, CDR2 ANQGSEA. This CDR3 spans 11 amino acids. V lost 3 bases and J 3 bases, leaving 5 bases between the germline ends. The CDR3 DNA reads TGCAGCGTTGAGGGGGACTATGGCTACACCTTC. It translates to CSVEGDYGYTF.

This chain joins TRBV6-6 and TRBJ2-5; D is ambiguous. The ends were cut back, 5 bases at V and 2 bases at J, with 9 bases in the middle. Germline V gene lookup returns CDR1 MNHNY and CDR2 SVGAGI (reference sequence). This CDR3 is built from 13 residues. The CDR3 sequence: CASSPRLQETQYF. CDR3 DNA sequence: TGTGCCAGCAGTCCCCGCCTTCAAGAGACCCAGTACTTC.

Ten or more counts support this clonotype. The chain uses TRBV4-3 and TRBJ2-6; no reliable D call. CDR3 size: 15 residues. Deletions cut 3 bases from V and 3 bases from J, with 9 bases between. Germline CDR1 LGHNA, CDR2 YSLEER. CDR3 bases: TGCGCCAGCAGCCAGGGTTCCTTTGGGGCCAACGTCCTGACTTTC. This encodes CASSQGSFGANVLTF.

The chain carries TRBV20-1 and TRBJ2-1; 9 bases line up with TRBD1. Germline loops: CDR1 DFQATT, CDR2 SNEGSKA (reference sequence). The V segment lost 6 bases and the J segment 4 bases; nucleotides outside the gene matches: 7. This CDR3 has 14 amino acids. CDR3 amino acids: CSAHPGQGYNEQFF. The CDR3 DNA reads TGCAGTGCGCATCCGGGACAGGGTTACAATGAGCAGTTCTTC.

This clonotype occurred a few times. CDR3 loop: CSVRGNPYEQYF. As DNA, the CDR3 is TGCAGTGTTCGGGGGAACCCCTACGAGCAGTACTTC. This chain links TRBV20-1 with TRBJ2-7, with D maybe TRBD2 (6 bases). CDR1 and CDR2 from the germline V gene are DFQATT and SNEGSKA (reference sequence). V gave up 7 bases and J gave up 2 bases, with 12 bases separating them. The CDR3 length is 12 residues.

This clonotype was seen a few times. The genes are TRBV7-9 and TRBJ2-1; TRBD1 might be the D (5 bases). V lost 10 bases and J 4 bases, leaving 14 bases between the germline ends. The CDR3 contains 13 residues. Per the germline V gene, CDR1 is SEHNR and CDR2 is FQNEAQ (reference sequence). CDR3 region: CATQRGSYNEQFF. The CDR3 nucleotides are TGTGCCACGCAAAGGGGCAGTTACAATGAGCAGTTCTTC. Supplemented by reference TRBV7-9 and TRBJ2-1, the full variable domain reads DTGVSQNPRHKITKRGQNVTFRCDPISEHNRLYWYRQTLGQGPEFLTYFQNEAQLEKSRLLSDRFSAERPKGSFSTLEIQRTEQGDSAMYLCATQRGSYNEQFFGPGTRLTVL.

This clonotype was picked up many times. V gene TRBV29-1 combines with J gene TRBJ1-2; D is perhaps TRBD1 (6 bases). The length of the CDR3 is 12 residues. Trimming removed 4 bases from V and 2 bases from J, with 8 bases in between. Germline assignment: CDR1 SQVTM and CDR2 ANQGSEA. The CDR3 DNA sequence: TGCAGCGTTGCAGGGGACAACTATGGCTACACCTTC. It translates to CSVAGDNYGYTF.

The J gene is TRBJ1-4, the V gene TRBV5-1; 9 nucleotides match TRBD1. After removal of 4 bases from V and 5 bases from J, the junction contained 12 bases not matched to a gene. Germline V gene lookup returns CDR1 SGHRS and CDR2 YFSETQ. The CDR3 consists of 17 residues. The DNA of the CDR3 is TGCGCCAGCAGCGCGACACAGGGGGCAACCCTAAATGAAAAACTGTTTTTT. Protein: CASSATQGATLNEKLFF.

The chain uses TRBV15 and TRBJ2-2, with D unclear. V was cut by 0 bases and J by 4 bases, with 15 bases left in between. CDR1 and CDR2 from the germline V gene are LNHNV and YYDKDF (reference sequence). This CDR3 has 17 amino acids. CDR3 residues: CATSREGSLGLTGELFF. DNA of the CDR3: TGTGCCACCAGCAGAGAGGGCTCCCTGGGTCTCACCGGGGAGCTGTTTTTT.